Each of the 18 T cell receptor beta chains below was sequenced from the same sample in a study of shared clonotypes between healthy human individuals. Profiled with immunoSEQ multiplex PCR; TCRdb holds only in-frame clones, not every one. The sample lists around 2.5 million clones, approximately 93% occurring once. The sequenced material came from naive CD4+ T cells from PBMCs. As to subset: CD45RA+ positively selected. The receptors were gathered from a man younger than 35 in good health. Some clones in this sample may be carry-over from other donors' samples.

The V and J genes are TRBV5-1 and TRBJ2-2; 7 positions match TRBD1. Germline CDR1 and CDR2: SGHRS and YFSETQ. CDR3 length equals 15 residues. V shed 4 bases and J 1 base; nucleotides not matched to a gene: 4. CDR3 nucleotides: TGCGCCAGCAGCATTCAGGGGGAGAACACCGGGGAGCTGTTTTTT. Translation gives CASSIQGENTGELFF. Drawing the rest from reference TRBV5-1 and TRBJ2-2, the complete variable domain is KAGVTQTPRYLIKTRGQQVTLSCSPISGHRSVSWYQQTPGQGLQFLFEYFSETQRNKGNFPGRFSGRQFSNSRSEMNVSTLELGDSALYLCASSIQGENTGELFFGEGSRLTVL.

This clone was counted a single time. The rearrangement joins TRBV5-5 to TRBJ1-1; D is uncertain. The CDR3 has 14 amino acids. CDR1 is SGHKS, CDR2 YYEKEE, per germline (reference sequence). V was pared by 4 bases and J by 1 base, with 11 bases between. DNA of the CDR3: TGTGCCAGCAGCCCCCCAAGATCGAACACTGAAGCTTTCTTT. This encodes CASSPPRSNTEAFF.

Concerning this clone itself: This same CDR3 is encoded by further DNA sequences in the sample. CDR3 sequence (DNA): TGCGCCAGCAGCTTAGGGGAGAGCTCCTACAATGAGCAGTTCTTC. It codes for CASSLGESSYNEQFF. This chain joins TRBV5-1 and TRBJ2-1; D could derive from TRBD1 or TRBD2 (5 bases each). The CDR3 is 15 amino acids. The V end lost 2 bases, the J end lost 0 bases, and 9 bases lay between the germline ends. Germline loops: CDR1 SGHRS, CDR2 YFSETQ.

This clone was observed a single time. The chain employs TRBV9 and TRBJ1-4; TRBD1 aligns across 7 bases. This CDR3 region has 16 residues. CDR1 SGDLS and CDR2 YYNGEE come from the germline V gene. V shed 4 bases, J shed 4 bases, and the junction held 10 bases outside the gene matches. The CDR3 region is CASSPRGQGVNEKLFF. The CDR3 coding sequence is TGTGCCAGCAGCCCCCGGGGGCAGGGGGTTAATGAAAAACTGTTTTTT.

The V call is TRBV28, the J call TRBJ2-7; D remains unclear. The V end was cut by 5 bases, the J end by 6 bases, with 11 bases between. The germline V gene has CDR1 MDHEN and CDR2 SYDVKM. The CDR3 extends over 12 amino acids. The CDR3 nucleotides are TGTGCCAGCAGTCGCCCCCTATTCGAGCAGTACTTC. It translates to CASSRPLFEQYF.

The chain uses TRBV10-1 and TRBJ2-2, with a tentative D call TRBD2 (5 bases). The CDR3 runs 14 residues. Germline CDR1 and CDR2: WNHNN and SYGVQD (reference sequence). Trimming shortened V by 4 bases and J by 5 bases, and 11 bases separated the two germline ends. CDR3 coding DNA: TGCGCCAGCAGTGGGTCCGGGAAGACCGGGGAGCTGTTTTTT. Translating gives CASSGSGKTGELFF.

CDR3 sequence: CASSYRNVVNTEAFF. CDR3 sequence (DNA): TGTGCCAGCAGTTATCGTAACGTAGTGAACACTGAAGCTTTCTTT. The genes are TRBV6-5 and TRBJ1-1, with D unresolved. Germline-derived CDR1 and CDR2 are MNHEY and SVGAGI. This CDR3 has 15 amino acids. The V gene lost 3 bases and the J gene lost 0 bases, with 11 bases spanning the gap.

This clone has only one observation. One end of the junction is discordant with germline, which a read error may explain. The V and J genes are TRBV19 and TRBJ2-2; the match to TRBD2 covers 8 bases. This CDR3 region has 16 residues. The V gene's germline CDR1 is LNHDA and CDR2 SQIVND (reference sequence). CDR3 loop: CASHGRAPQNSGELFF. CDR3 nucleotide sequence: TGTGCCAGCCACGGGAGGGCCCCCCAAAACAGCGGGGAGCTGTTTTTT.

V and J are TRBV5-1 and TRBJ1-4; TRBD1 matches 10 bases. CDR1 SGHRS and CDR2 YFSETQ come from the germline V gene. The V gene end was trimmed by 2 bases and the J gene end by 7 bases; junction bases not matched to a gene: 5. The CDR3 is made up of 15 amino acids. CDR3 nucleotide sequence: TGCGCCAGCAGCTTATCGGACAGGGGGAGTGAAAAACTGTTTTTT. Protein product: CASSLSDRGSEKLFF.

The J gene is TRBJ2-1, the V gene TRBV5-1; TRBD2 matches 8 bases. J lost 0 bases, V lost 5 bases, and 10 bases had no gene match. CDR3 length: 17 residues. The germline V gene has CDR1 SGHRS and CDR2 YFSETQ. The CDR3: CASSFISGTFSYNEQFF. Here the CDR3 DNA reads TGCGCCAGCAGTTTTATTAGCGGGACCTTCTCCTACAATGAGCAGTTCTTC.

This chain joins TRBV7-2 and TRBJ2-4, with D possibly being TRBD2 (7 bases). The CDR3 loop spans 17 amino acids. Germline CDR1 reads SGHTA; CDR2 reads FQGNSA. Trimming pared 3 bases from V and 7 bases from J, leaving 22 bases between. Written as DNA, the CDR3 is TGTGCCAGCAGCTTTCTTCCCGGGCGGGAGAGGGGGAACATTCAGTACTTC. Protein product: CASSFLPGRERGNIQYF.

The CDR3 spells CASSLMGQGAQPQHF. The CDR3 DNA is TGTGCCAGCAGCTTAATGGGACAGGGGGCCCAGCCCCAGCATTTT. The chain has TRBV7-2 and TRBJ1-5; 12 bases map to TRBD1. The germline gives CDR1 SGHTA, CDR2 FQGNSA. The length of the CDR3 is 15 residues. The V and J ends lost 2 bases and 7 bases, in that order; junction bases with no gene match: 3.

The chain uses TRBV6-5 and TRBJ1-1, with D perhaps TRBD1 (6 bases). The CDR3 covers 15 residues. The germline gives CDR1 MNHEY, CDR2 SVGAGI. Trimming left V 11 bases short and J 5 bases short, with 24 bases between. The DNA of the CDR3 is TGTGCCGCTACCGGGGGGCCCGGGAAGAGGACTGAAGCTTTCTTT. Its translation is CAATGGPGKRTEAFF.

The J gene is TRBJ2-3, the V gene TRBV6-5, with D unclear. Germline CDR1 is MNHEY and CDR2 is SVGAGI. Trimming removed 4 bases at V and 5 bases at J, with 16 bases between. This CDR3 region has 15 residues. The CDR3: CASSSGQGWGDTQYF. CDR3 DNA: TGTGCCAGCAGTTCTGGGCAAGGATGGGGAGATACGCAGTATTTT.

The chain uses TRBV28 and TRBJ2-5; a possible D gene is TRBD1 (6 bases). Germline V gene lookup returns CDR1 MDHEN and CDR2 SYDVKM. The CDR3 sequence is 16 residues long. V lost 5 bases and J lost 5, with 21 bases in between. This CDR3 is CASSPLGGFQGETQYF. The CDR3 DNA follows: TGTGCCAGCAGTCCCCTTGGGGGATTCCAGGGGGAGACCCAGTACTTC.

The genes are TRBV6-6 and TRBJ2-5, with 8 bases that match TRBD2. The CDR3 has 16 residues. Germline assignment: CDR1 MNHNY and CDR2 SVGAGI (reference sequence). V lost 4 bases, J lost 1 base, and 8 bases stayed unmatched. As DNA, the CDR3 is TGTGCCAGCAGTTTTAGGCTAGCGGGCCTCCAAGAGACCCAGTACTTC. It translates to CASSFRLAGLQETQYF.

The V call is TRBV5-1, the J call TRBJ1-2; D ambiguous. The CDR3 totals 14 residues. V shed 5 bases and J shed 0 bases, with 11 bases lying between them. CDR1 is SGHRS and CDR2 is YFSETQ in the germline V gene. The CDR3 sequence: CASSFGNSNYGYTF. DNA of the CDR3: TGCGCCAGCAGTTTCGGCAATTCTAACTATGGCTACACCTTC.

The rearrangement joins TRBV29-1 to TRBJ1-5; perhaps TRBD1 as D (5 bases). Trimming took off 5 bases at V and 0 bases at J, with 11 bases between the two ends. CDR1 and CDR2 from the germline V gene are SQVTM and ANQGSEA. The CDR3 has 14 residues. The CDR3 reads CSVSTVYSNQPQHF. CDR3 nucleotide sequence: TGCAGCGTTTCGACAGTCTATAGCAATCAGCCCCAGCATTTT.